This T cell receptor (beta chain) is drawn from a study of T-cell reconstitution after alpha-beta-depleted transplantation in children. This clonotype was seen more than once but under ten times. CDR1 is DFQATT and CDR2 is SNEGSKA in the germline V gene (reference sequence). This CDR3 has 14 amino acids. V shed 5 bases and J shed 4 bases, with 16 bases lying between them. Construction of the TCRbeta library involved unique molecular identifiers. Each CDR3 protein gets one entry after TCRdb re-called the PCR reads with MiXCR. Counted here are 700,000 to 950,000 distinct CDR3 sequences, roughly 15% occurring once; the ten biggest clones make up under 6%.

This chain uses TRBV20-1 with TRBJ2-3; D assignment may be TRBD1 or TRBD2 (6 bases each). The sequence was collected from a male patient aged 10-17 years who had a stem cell transplant for acute lymphoblastic leukemia, so the T cells may come from the graft donor. The source was PBMCs, mostly from graft donor cells, collected 360 days after TCRalphabeta/CD19-depleted stem cell transplant. CDR3 DNA: TGCAGTGCTCCCGCGAGGGGGGCGGCAGATACGCAGTATTTT. Translation: CSAPARGAADTQYF.